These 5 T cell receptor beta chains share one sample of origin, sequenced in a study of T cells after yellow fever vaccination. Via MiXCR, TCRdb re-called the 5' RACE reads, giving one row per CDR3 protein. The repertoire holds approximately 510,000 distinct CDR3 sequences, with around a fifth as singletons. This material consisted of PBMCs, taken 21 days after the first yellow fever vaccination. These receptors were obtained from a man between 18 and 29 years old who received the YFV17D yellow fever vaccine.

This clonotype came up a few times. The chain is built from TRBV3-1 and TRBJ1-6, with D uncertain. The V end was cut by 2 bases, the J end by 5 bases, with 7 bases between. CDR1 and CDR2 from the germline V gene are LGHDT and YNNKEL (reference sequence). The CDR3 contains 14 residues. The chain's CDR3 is CASSQQANNSPLHF. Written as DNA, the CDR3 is TGTGCCAGCAGCCAACAGGCCAATAATTCACCCCTCCACTTT.

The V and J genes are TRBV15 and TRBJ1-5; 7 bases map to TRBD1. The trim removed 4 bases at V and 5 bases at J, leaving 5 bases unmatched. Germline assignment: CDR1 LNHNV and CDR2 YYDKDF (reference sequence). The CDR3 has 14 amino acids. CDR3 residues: CATSNRGGDQPQHF. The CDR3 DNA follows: TGTGCCACCAGCAACAGGGGTGGGGATCAGCCCCAGCATTTT. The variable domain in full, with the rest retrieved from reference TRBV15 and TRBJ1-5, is DAMVIQNPRYQVTQFGKPVTLSCSQTLNHNVMYWYQQKSSQAPKLLFHYYDKDFNNEADTPDNFQSRRPNTSFCFLDIRSPGLGDTAMYLCATSNRGGDQPQHFGDGTRLSIL.

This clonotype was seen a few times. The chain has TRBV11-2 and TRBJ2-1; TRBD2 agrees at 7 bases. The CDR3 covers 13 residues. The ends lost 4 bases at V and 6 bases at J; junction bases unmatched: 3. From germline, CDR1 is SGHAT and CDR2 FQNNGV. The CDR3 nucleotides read TGTGCCAGCAGCTCGACTAGCTTCAATGAGCAGTTCTTC. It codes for CASSSTSFNEQFF.

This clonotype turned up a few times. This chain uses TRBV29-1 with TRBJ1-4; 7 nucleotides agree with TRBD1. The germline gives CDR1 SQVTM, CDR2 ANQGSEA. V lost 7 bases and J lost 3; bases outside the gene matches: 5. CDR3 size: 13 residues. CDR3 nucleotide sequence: TGCAGCGCGACAGGGTACGCTAATGAAAAACTGTTTTTT. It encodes CSATGYANEKLFF.

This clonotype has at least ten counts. This CDR3 reads CASSNSAGGFTGELFF. CDR3 in DNA: TGTGCCAGCAGCAATTCAGCGGGGGGTTTCACCGGGGAGCTGTTTTTT. The chain employs TRBV9 and TRBJ2-2; TRBD2 aligns across 9 bases. V was clipped by 4 bases and J by 4 bases; unmatched bases: 8. The CDR3 is 16 residues long. Germline V lookup: CDR1 SGDLS, CDR2 YYNGEE.